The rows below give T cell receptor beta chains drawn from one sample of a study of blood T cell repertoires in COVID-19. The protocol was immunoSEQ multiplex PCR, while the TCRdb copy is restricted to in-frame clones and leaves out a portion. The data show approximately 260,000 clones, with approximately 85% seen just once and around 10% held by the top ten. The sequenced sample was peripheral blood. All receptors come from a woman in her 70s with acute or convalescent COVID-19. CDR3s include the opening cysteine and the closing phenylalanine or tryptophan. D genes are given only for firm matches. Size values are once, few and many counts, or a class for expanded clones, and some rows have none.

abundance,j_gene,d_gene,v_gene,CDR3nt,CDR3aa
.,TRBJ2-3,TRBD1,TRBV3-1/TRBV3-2,TGTGCCAGCAGCGTCCGGGACAGCACGCAGTATTTT,CASSVRDSTQYF
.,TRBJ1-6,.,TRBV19,TGTGCCAGTAGTATAGATATCAGGGATTCACCCCTCCACTTT,CASSIDIRDSPLHF
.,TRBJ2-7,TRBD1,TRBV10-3,TGTGCCATCAGGACAGGGGGCGCTGGGGACGAGCAGTACTTC,CAIRTGGAGDEQYF
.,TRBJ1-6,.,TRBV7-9,TGTGCCAGCAGCTTGAAGGGGAATTCACCCCTCCACTTT,CASSLKGNSPLHF
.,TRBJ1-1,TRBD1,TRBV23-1,TGCGCCAGCGGATCTACAGGGGATCAAACTGAAGCTTTCTTT,CASGSTGDQTEAFF
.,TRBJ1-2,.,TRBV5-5,TGTGCCAGCAGCTCTGGAGGGGTCTATGGCTACACCTTC,CASSSGGVYGYTF
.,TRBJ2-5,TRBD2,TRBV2,TGTGCCAGCACTCTCGCGATGGCGGGGGGTAGGGAGACCCAGTACTTC,CASTLAMAGGRETQYF
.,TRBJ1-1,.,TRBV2,TGTGCCAGCCATTCCCAGGGCTTGGACACTGAAGCTTTCTTT,CASHSQGLDTEAFF
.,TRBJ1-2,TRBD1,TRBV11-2,TGTGCCAGCAGCTCCCTCAGACAGGGATATTTGAACACCTTC,CASSSLRQGYLNTF
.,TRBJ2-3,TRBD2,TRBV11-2,TGTGCCAGCAGCCGGACTAGCGGGGGGGCCGGGGCAGATACGCAGTATTTT,CASSRTSGGAGADTQYF
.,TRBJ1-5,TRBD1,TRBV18,TGTGCCAGCTCACCCTCCCGGACAGGGTCCCTATTCGGCTATGAGCCCCAGCATTTT,CASSPSRTGSLFGYEPQHF
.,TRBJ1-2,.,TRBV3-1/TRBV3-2,TGTGCCAGCGGGCCAGGGTCTGGCTACACCTTC,CASGPGSGYTF
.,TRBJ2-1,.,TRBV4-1,TGCGCCAGCAGCCACCCCACTCGGGGCTCCTACAATGAGCAGTTCTTC,CASSHPTRGSYNEQFF
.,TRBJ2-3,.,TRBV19,TGTGCCAGTAGTATCGGTACCGGGGATACGCAGTATTTT,CASSIGTGDTQYF
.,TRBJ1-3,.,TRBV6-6,TGTGCCAGCAGTAGCGGGGCCAGGACTTCTGGAAACACCATATATTTT,CASSSGARTSGNTIYF
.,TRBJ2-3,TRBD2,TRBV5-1,TGCGCCAGCAGCCGTAGCCCAAGCGGGGGGGGCACAGATACGCAGTATTTT,CASSRSPSGGGTDTQYF
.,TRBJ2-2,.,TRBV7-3,TGTGCCAGCAGCTTAGCACGGACCGGGGAGCTGTTTTTT,CASSLARTGELFF
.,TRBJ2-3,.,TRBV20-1,TGCAGTGCCAGACTAGCAGATACGCAGTATTTT,CSARLADTQYF
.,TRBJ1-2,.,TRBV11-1,TGTGCCAGCAGCTTAGGGCAGGACTATGGCTACACCTTC,CASSLGQDYGYTF
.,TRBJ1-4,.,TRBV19,TGTGCCAGTAGAACGCGGCGTGGCGGTAATGAAAAACTGTTTTTT,CASRTRRGGNEKLFF
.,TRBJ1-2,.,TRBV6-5,TGTGCCAGCAGTTACGCCACAGGGATCTATGGCTACACCTTC,CASSYATGIYGYTF
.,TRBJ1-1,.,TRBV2,TGTGCCAGCAGATCCGGAGGGAACACTGAAGCTTTCTTT,CASRSGGNTEAFF
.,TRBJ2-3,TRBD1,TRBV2,TGTGCCAGCAGGCTTGGGACAGTAGTCACAGATACGCAGTATTTT,CASRLGTVVTDTQYF
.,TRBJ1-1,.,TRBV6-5,TGTGCCAGCAGTTTAATTTCACGGGAGGCTCGAGCTTTCTTT,CASSLISREARAFF
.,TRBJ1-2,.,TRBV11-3,TGTGCCAGCAGCTTCTTCAGGTTAAAGCTCGGCTACACCTTC,CASSFFRLKLGYTF
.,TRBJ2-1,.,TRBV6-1,TGTGCCAGCAGTGAGGGGGGTGTGGGGCAGTTCTTC,CASSEGGVGQFF
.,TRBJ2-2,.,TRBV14,TGTGCCAGCAGCCAAAGCAGGGTTACCGGGGAGCTGTTTTTT,CASSQSRVTGELFF
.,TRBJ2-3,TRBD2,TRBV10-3,TGTGCCATCAGTGAGTCGATTGGGAGGGGTGGAACAGATACGCAGTATTTT,CAISESIGRGGTDTQYF
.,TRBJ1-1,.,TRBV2,TGTGCCAGCACCTTGTCAGACACTGAAGCTTTCTTT,CASTLSDTEAFF
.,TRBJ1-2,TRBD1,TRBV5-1,TGCGCCAGCAGCTGGGGGACAGGGGTCGAGGGCTACACCTTC,CASSWGTGVEGYTF
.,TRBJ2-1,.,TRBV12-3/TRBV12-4,TGTGCCAGCTCCCCAGGGGGGGAGCAGTTCTTC,CASSPGGEQFF
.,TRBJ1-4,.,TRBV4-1,TGCGCCAGCAGCCCCCTTGGGGGGGGCTATGAAAAACTGTTTTTT,CASSPLGGGYEKLFF
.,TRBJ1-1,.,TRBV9,TGTGCCAGCAGCGCCTTACAGGTCATGAACACTGAAGCTTTCTTT,CASSALQVMNTEAFF
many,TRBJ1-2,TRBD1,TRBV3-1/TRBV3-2,TGTGCCAGCAGCCCAGGGACAGCCTATTCCTACACCTTC,CASSPGTAYSYTF
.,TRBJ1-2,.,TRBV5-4,TGTGCCAGCAGCAGTGACAGCTATGGCTACACCTTC,CASSSDSYGYTF
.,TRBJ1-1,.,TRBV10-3,TGTGCCATCAGTTTAAACCAGGGTGAAGCTTTCTTT,CAISLNQGEAFF
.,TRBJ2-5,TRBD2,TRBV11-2,TGTGCCAGCAGCCGACTACCGGGGCGGGGGATCCAAGAGACCCAGTACTTC,CASSRLPGRGIQETQYF
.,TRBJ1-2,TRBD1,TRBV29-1,TGCAGCGTGGACAGGGGGACTAACTATGGCTACACCTTC,CSVDRGTNYGYTF
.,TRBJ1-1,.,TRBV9,TGTGCCAGCAGCGTAGGCGGGGGGGCTGAAGCTTTCTTT,CASSVGGGAEAFF
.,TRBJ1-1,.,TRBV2,TGTGCCTCCACGGGTCCTTCCACTGAAGCTTTCTTT,CASTGPSTEAFF
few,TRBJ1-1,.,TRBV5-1,TGCGCCAGCAGCTTCCAGGGGCCACGTATGAACACTGAAGCTTTCTTT,CASSFQGPRMNTEAFF
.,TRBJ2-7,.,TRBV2,TGTGCCAGCAGTCGGGAGTTGGCGGGAGAGCAGTACTTC,CASSRELAGEQYF
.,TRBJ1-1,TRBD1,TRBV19,TGTGCCAGTATGGGACAGGGAGGGAGGGGGAACACTGAAGCTTTCTTT,CASMGQGGRGNTEAFF
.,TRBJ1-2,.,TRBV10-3,TGTGCCATCAGTGACAGTTCATATGGCTACACCTTC,CAISDSSYGYTF